This T cell receptor beta chain was identified in a study of glioma-infiltrating T cells after dendritic cell vaccination (dated by TCRdb to between 2015 and 2016). Background on the whole study: The cohort comprised approximately 15 glioblastoma patients from Phase I and II dendritic cell vaccination trials, 9 newly diagnosed and 6 with recurrent disease. Between about 2003 and 2012, patients were given autologous tumor lysate-pulsed dendritic cell vaccination. Tumor-infiltrating lymphocyte content was quantified and tumor and blood repertoires were compared in dendritic cell-vaccinated glioblastoma patients by deep sequencing of TCR beta CDR3 regions. Each patient was given three intradermal dendritic cell vaccine injections, spaced two weeks apart, in the arm below the axilla. To make the vaccine, monocyte-derived dendritic cells were cultured for seven to eight days with IL-4 and GM-CSF and then pulsed overnight with autologous tumor lysate. Survival after dendritic cell vaccination was correlated with TCR sequencing metrics, including TIL content and tumor-blood repertoire overlap. What the study reported, not specific to this receptor: Longer time to progression and overall survival after dendritic cell vaccination were predicted by higher estimated pretreatment TIL content. TCR clonality showed no direct relationship with survival, which suggests that a diverse polyclonal response may matter. The cohort was small and heterogeneous, only a few patients had full blood and tumor sets, and even fewer had initial-recurrent tumor pairs. The three-group TCR overlap response model was described as speculative and requiring prospective validation.

TCRB CDR3 regions were amplified from approximately 2 ug genomic DNA, or all available DNA if less, using the immunoSEQ assay. For multiplex PCR, 60 forward primers for TCR V beta segments and 13 reverse primers for J beta segments were used. To estimate reads per starting template, synthetic control templates were spiked into each sample at limiting dilution. The Illumina HiSeq System generated sequencing reads of 87 bp. The authors' pipeline ran thus. PCR and sequencing errors were removed by a nearest neighbor algorithm that merged closely related sequences. TCR overlap was defined as the percentage of unique tumor TCR beta sequences that were also found in the peripheral blood of the same patient. TCRdb carries this immuneACCESS record with in-frame sequences only. Its versions omit some clonotypes, under half of them owing to an unresolved V gene in the studies checked, with the rest unexplained. V, J and clone size are taken as reported in that table, and D and trimming were inferred from the DNA itself. The table for this sample lists 80,000 to 100,000 clones; around three quarters of them were counted only once. The ten biggest clones cover 5.5% to 7% of the sample.

Trimming removed 2 bases from V and 0 bases from J, leaving 12 bases between the germline ends. From the cysteine up to the phenylalanine, the CDR3 has a length of 15 residues. Of all the DNA, just the CDR3 is kept, 45 bases in frame from base 1. The germline V gene encodes CDR1 SGHDT and CDR2 YYEEEE. Patients were selected on the basis of adequate residual fresh-frozen tumor tissue and more than two years of available survival data. Molecular status otherwise varied across the glioblastoma patients, but none of them carried an isocitrate dehydrogenase mutation. PBMC collection took place before vaccination, two weeks after the third vaccination, and at tumor progression if progression occurred. The Qiagen DNeasy Blood extraction Kit was used to extract genomic DNA. As for this clone: Its antigen specificity is not known. No much larger clonotype is one base removed from it; base qualities were not supplied.

The sequence links TRBV5-6 to TRBJ2-7; the D gene is possibly TRBD2, with 5 bases matching. This clonotype was sampled from a human donor with glioblastoma. The specimen was blood, collected before dendritic cell vaccination. The nucleotides are TGTGCCAGCAGCTTTATACCCGGGAACTCCTACGAGCAGTACTTC. It translates as CASSFIPGNSYEQYF.